This T cell receptor (beta chain) is from a study of human T cells and chemical hapten exposure. Study findings and constraints: Once DPC sensitization occurred, TCRs above 1 in 1000 frequency showed no change.

Comment on this clonotype: Its specificity is unknown. Given the absence of the conserved phenylalanine or tryptophan at the CDR3 end, a read error is likely.

Individual cDNA molecules (in the library) carried attached unique molecular identifiers. TCRdb analysed the RACE reads with MiXCR anew, one entry per CDR3 protein. The data contain 300,000 to 350,000 distinct CDR3 sequences, around 7% of them seen just once; the ten biggest clones take up 7.5% to 8.5%. This CDR3 has 12 residues. Germline-derived CDR1 and CDR2 are SGHDN and FVKESK. Between the trimmed V and J ends, which lost 4 bases and 5 bases, there was a span of 7 bases. Stated time point: patch test 1, 2 weeks after DPC sensitization. The treatment here: therapeutic diphenylcyclopropenone sensitization with weekly scalp DPC.

The chain combines TRBV14 with TRBJ2-3, with D hard to call. Source: whole blood, taken in connection with sensitization to the hapten diphenylcyclopropenone (DPC). The source is a woman aged 18-35 years with alopecia areata. Some clones in this sample may be carry-over from other donors' samples. The CDR3 region is CASSPQLDTQYS. CDR3 nucleotides: TGTGCCAGCAGCCCCCAGCTAGATACGCAGTATTCT.